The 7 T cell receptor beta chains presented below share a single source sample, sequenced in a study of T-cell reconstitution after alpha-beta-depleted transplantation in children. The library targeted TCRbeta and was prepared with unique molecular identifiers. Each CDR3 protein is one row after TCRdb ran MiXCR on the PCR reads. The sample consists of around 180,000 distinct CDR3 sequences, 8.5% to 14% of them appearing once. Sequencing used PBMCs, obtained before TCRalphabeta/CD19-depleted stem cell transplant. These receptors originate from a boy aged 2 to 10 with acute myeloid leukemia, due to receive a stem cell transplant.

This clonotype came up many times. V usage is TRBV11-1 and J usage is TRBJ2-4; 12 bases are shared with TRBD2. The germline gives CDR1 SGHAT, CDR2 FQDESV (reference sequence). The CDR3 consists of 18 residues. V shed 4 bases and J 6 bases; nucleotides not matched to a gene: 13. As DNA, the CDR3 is TGTGCCAGCAGCTCCTCATCGACTAGCGGGGGAGGGGGAAACATTCAGTACTTC. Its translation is CASSSSSTSGGGGNIQYF.

The CDR3 loop is CASSLSRGDTGELFF. The CDR3 bases are TGTGCCAGCAGCTTGTCCCGAGGGGACACCGGGGAGCTGTTTTTT. The chain uses TRBV5-4 and TRBJ2-2; D tentatively fits TRBD1 or TRBD2 (5 bases each). Germline assignment: CDR1 SGHNT and CDR2 YYREEE (reference sequence). Deletions cut 1 base from V and 3 bases from J, with 10 bases between. This CDR3 is 15 amino acids long. The variable domain in full, completed from reference TRBV5-4 and TRBJ2-2, reads ETGVTQSPTHLIKTRGQQVTLRCSSQSGHNTVSWYQQALGQGPQFIFQYYREEENGRGNFPPRFSGLQFPNYSSELNVNALELDDSALYLCASSLSRGDTGELFFGEGSRLTVL.

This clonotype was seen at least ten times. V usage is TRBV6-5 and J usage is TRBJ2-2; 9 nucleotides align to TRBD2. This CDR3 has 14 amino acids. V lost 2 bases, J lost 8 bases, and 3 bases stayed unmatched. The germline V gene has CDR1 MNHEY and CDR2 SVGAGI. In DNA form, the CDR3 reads TGTGCCAGCAGTTACAGCGGGAGGCCTGGGGAGCTGTTTTTT. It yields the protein CASSYSGRPGELFF.

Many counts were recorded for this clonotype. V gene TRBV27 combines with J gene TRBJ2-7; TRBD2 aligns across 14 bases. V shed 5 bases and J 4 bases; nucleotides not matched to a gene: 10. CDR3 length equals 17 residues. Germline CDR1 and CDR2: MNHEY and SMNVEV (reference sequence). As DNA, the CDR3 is TGTGCCAGCAGTCCTGGGACTAGCGGGAGTCGTTGGTACGAGCAGTACTTC. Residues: CASSPGTSGSRWYEQYF.

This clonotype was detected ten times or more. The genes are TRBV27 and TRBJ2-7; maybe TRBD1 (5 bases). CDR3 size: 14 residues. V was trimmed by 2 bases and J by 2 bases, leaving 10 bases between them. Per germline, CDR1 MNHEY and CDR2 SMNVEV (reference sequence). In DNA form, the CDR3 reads TGTGCCAGCAGTTTACGGCCGACAGCCTACGAGCAGTACGTC. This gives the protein CASSLRPTAYEQYV.

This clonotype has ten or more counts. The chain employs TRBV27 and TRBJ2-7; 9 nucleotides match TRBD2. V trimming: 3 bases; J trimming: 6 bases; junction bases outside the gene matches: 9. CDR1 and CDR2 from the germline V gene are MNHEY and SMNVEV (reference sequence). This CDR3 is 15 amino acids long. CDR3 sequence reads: CASSFAGGPSPEQYF. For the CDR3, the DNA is TGTGCCAGCAGTTTCGCGGGAGGGCCTTCCCCCGAGCAGTACTTC.

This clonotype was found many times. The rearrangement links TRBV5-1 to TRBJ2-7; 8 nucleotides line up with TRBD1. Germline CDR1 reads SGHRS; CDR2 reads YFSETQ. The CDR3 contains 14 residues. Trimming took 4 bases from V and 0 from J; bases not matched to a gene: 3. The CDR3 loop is CASSAGQGSYEQYF. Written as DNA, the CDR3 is TGCGCCAGCAGCGCAGGACAGGGCTCCTACGAGCAGTACTTC. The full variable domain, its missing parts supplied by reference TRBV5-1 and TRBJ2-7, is KAGVTQTPRYLIKTRGQQVTLSCSPISGHRSVSWYQQTPGQGLQFLFEYFSETQRNKGNFPGRFSGRQFSNSRSEMNVSTLELGDSALYLCASSAGQGSYEQYFGPGTRLTVT.